This T cell receptor beta chain originates from a study of blood T cell repertoires in COVID-19. Authors' methods: For nucleated cells, counts were estimated from reference gene primer amplification. The protocol was immunoSEQ multiplex PCR, while the TCRdb copy is restricted to in-frame clones and leaves out a portion. V and J calls and clone size are those listed in that table; D and trimming were worked out from the DNA. The sample carries about 150,000 clones, more than 70% recorded once. Source material: peripheral blood. This sequence was found in a man aged 18 to 29 with active or convalescent COVID-19.

The CDR3: CASAPQVLGSGNTIYF. The CDR3 region has the DNA TGTGCCAGCGCCCCTCAAGTATTGGGCAGTGGAAACACCATATATTTT. The chain carries TRBV16 and TRBJ1-3; D uncertain. V gave up 8 bases and J gave up 3 bases, with 20 bases separating them. The CDR3 consists of 16 residues. The germline CDR1 and CDR2 sequences are KGHSY and FQNENV. The entire variable domain, with the rest obtained from reference TRBV16 and TRBJ1-3, is as follows: GEEVAQTPKHLVRGEGQKAKLYCAPIKGHSYVFWYQQVLKNEFKFLISFQNENVFDETGMPKERFSAKCLPNSPCSLEIQATKLEDSAVYFCASAPQVLGSGNTIYFGEGSWLTVV.